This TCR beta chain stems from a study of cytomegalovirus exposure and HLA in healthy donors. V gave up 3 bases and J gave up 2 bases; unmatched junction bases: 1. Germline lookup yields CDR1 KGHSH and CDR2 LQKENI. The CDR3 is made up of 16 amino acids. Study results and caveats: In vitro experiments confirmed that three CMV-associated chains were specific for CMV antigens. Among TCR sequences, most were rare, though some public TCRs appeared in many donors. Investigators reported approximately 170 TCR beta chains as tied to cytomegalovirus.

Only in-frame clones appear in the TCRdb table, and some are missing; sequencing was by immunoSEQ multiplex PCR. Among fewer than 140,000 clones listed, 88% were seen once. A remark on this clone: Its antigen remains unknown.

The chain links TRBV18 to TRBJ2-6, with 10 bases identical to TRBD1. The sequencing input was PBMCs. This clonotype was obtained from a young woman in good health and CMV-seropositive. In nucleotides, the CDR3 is TGTGCCAGCTCACCGGGACAGGGGACTGGGGCCAACGTCCTGACTTTC. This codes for CASSPGQGTGANVLTF.